A single sample is the source of the 24 T cell receptor beta chains below, sequenced in a study of cytomegalovirus exposure and HLA in healthy donors. This table comes from immunoSEQ multiplex PCR, and its TCRdb copy is limited to in-frame clones, with some not included. Among under 75,000 clones, around 97% were seen once, and the ten largest hold around 1.6%. What was sequenced was PBMCs. The receptors stem from a woman between 18 and 29 years old in good health and CMV-seropositive.

This sequence joins TRBV27 and TRBJ2-1; TRBD1 agrees at 10 bases. The trim removed 2 bases at V and 4 bases at J, leaving 17 bases unmatched. Germline V gives CDR1 MNHEY, CDR2 SMNVEV (reference sequence). This CDR3 region has 20 residues. CDR3 sequence reads: CASSLVGGQGLRRGYNEQFF. CDR3 in DNA: TGTGCCAGCAGTTTAGTGGGGGGACAGGGGCTGCGGAGGGGTTACAATGAGCAGTTCTTC.

The genes are TRBV4-1 and TRBJ1-2; tentative D call: TRBD1 (5 bases). V was pared by 0 bases and J by 8 bases, with 7 bases between. The CDR3 totals 12 residues. Germline CDR1 and CDR2: MGHRA and YSYEKL. CDR3 sequence (DNA): TGCGCCAGCAGCCAAGAGGGGCGCGGCTACACCTTC. This sequence encodes CASSQEGRGYTF.

This clone appeared a single time. V usage is TRBV28 and J usage is TRBJ1-5; maybe TRBD1 (5 bases). From germline, CDR1 is MDHEN and CDR2 SYDVKM. The length of the CDR3 is 14 residues. Trimming cost V 6 bases and J 7 bases, with 16 bases left between them. The DNA of the CDR3 is TGTGCCAGCAGGGGGCGCGCGGTAAGACAGCCCCAGCATTTT. Protein: CASRGRAVRQPQHF.

This clone was counted only a few times. The genes are TRBV6-1 and TRBJ1-5; weak D call: TRBD1 (5 bases). CDR3 length: 13 residues. Germline CDR1 is MNHNS and CDR2 is SASEGT. Between the trimmed V and J ends, which lost 1 base and 11 bases, there was a span of 12 bases. The chain's CDR3 is CASSEVGGFAQHF. The CDR3 nucleotides are TGTGCCAGCAGTGAAGTGGGGGGGTTTGCCCAGCATTTT.

This chain uses TRBV13 with TRBJ2-1; D possibly corresponds to TRBD1 (6 bases). The ends were cut back, 0 bases at V and 4 bases at J, with 19 bases in the middle. The CDR3 runs to 18 residues. CDR1 and CDR2 (germline): PRHDT, FYEKMQ (reference sequence). Here the CDR3 DNA reads TGTGCCAGCAGCTTAGGCCTCGGGACATTATTTTTTTACAATGAGCAGTTCTTC. Protein sequence: CASSLGLGTLFFYNEQFF.

This chain uses TRBV14 with TRBJ1-1, with 10 bases lining up with TRBD1. Germline CDR1 and CDR2: SGHDN and FVKESK. J lost 4 bases, V lost 1 base, and 9 bases had no gene match. The CDR3 sequence is 17 residues long. The CDR3 sequence: CASSQVTGTGVGTEAFF. The CDR3 DNA follows: TGTGCCAGCAGCCAAGTGACTGGGACAGGGGTAGGCACTGAAGCTTTCTTT.

The chain is built from TRBV4-1 and TRBJ1-5; D call uncertain. The CDR3 contains 14 residues. The germline V and J ends were trimmed by 3 bases and 8 bases, with 14 bases remaining between them. Germline CDR1 is MGHRA and CDR2 is YSYEKL. CDR3 loop: CASSHQYNPKPQHF. The CDR3 nucleotides are TGCGCCAGCAGCCACCAATACAATCCAAAGCCCCAGCATTTT.

The rearrangement links TRBV27 to TRBJ2-7; TRBD1 agrees at 8 bases. In germline, CDR1 is MNHEY, CDR2 SMNVEV (reference sequence). Trimming at V came to 3 bases and at J to 2 bases, leaving 12 bases not matched to a gene. The CDR3 contains 17 residues. The CDR3 loop reads CASSLTLKRTGPYEQYF. CDR3 DNA: TGTGCCAGCAGTTTGACCCTTAAGCGGACAGGGCCCTACGAGCAGTACTTC.

The chain joins TRBV4-1 to TRBJ2-4; D might be TRBD1 (8 bases). Germline V gene lookup returns CDR1 MGHRA and CDR2 YSYEKL. CDR3 length: 18 amino acids. V was shortened by 5 bases and J by 1 base, with 21 bases between the two germline ends. Here the CDR3 reads CASSSPHRGGVAKNIQYF. The CDR3 DNA reads TGCGCCAGCAGCTCGCCCCACAGGGGGGGAGTGGCCAAAAACATTCAGTACTTC.

The chain links TRBV5-1 to TRBJ2-1; D is possibly TRBD2 (6 bases). The CDR3 is made up of 14 amino acids. CDR1 is SGHRS, CDR2 YFSETQ, per germline. Trimming left V 4 bases short and J 8 bases short, with 16 bases between. The CDR3, as DNA: TGCGCCAGCAGCGGCCGGGGGAGAGTCGATGAGCAGTTCTTC. Its translation: CASSGRGRVDEQFF.

The V gene is TRBV4-1, the J gene TRBJ2-3; a possible D gene is TRBD2 (5 bases). V was shortened by 0 bases and J by 0 bases, with 10 bases between the two germline ends. CDR1 and CDR2 (germline): MGHRA, YSYEKL. The CDR3 loop spans 16 amino acids. The CDR3 is CASSQEWRASTDTQYF. In DNA, the CDR3 is TGCGCCAGCAGCCAAGAATGGCGGGCTAGCACAGATACGCAGTATTTT.

The rearrangement joins TRBV28 to TRBJ1-1; possible D gene TRBD1, 6 bases. The germline V and J ends were trimmed by 2 bases and 4 bases, with 11 bases remaining between them. The CDR3 covers 14 residues. Germline V gene sequence: CDR1 MDHEN, CDR2 SYDVKM. CDR3 DNA sequence: TGTGCCAGCAGTTTACAGGGGTACGGCACTGAAGCTTTCTTT. Protein: CASSLQGYGTEAFF.

The chain joins TRBV5-6 to TRBJ1-5; the match to TRBD1 covers 8 bases. Germline-derived CDR1 and CDR2 are SGHDT and YYEEEE. CDR3 length: 14 amino acids. V shed 0 bases, J shed 9 bases, and the junction held 5 bases outside the gene matches. CDR3 loop: CASSLGQGSRPQHF. The CDR3 DNA is TGTGCCAGCAGCTTGGGACAGGGGTCGCGGCCCCAGCATTTT.

This chain links TRBV2 with TRBJ1-1; D remains unclear. Germline CDR1 SNHLY, CDR2 FYNNEI. Trimming took 6 bases from V and 3 from J, leaving 17 bases between them. The CDR3 runs 15 residues. The CDR3: CASSVRTGGDTEAFF. The CDR3 nucleotides are TGTGCCAGCAGCGTCCGGACGGGCGGGGACACTGAAGCTTTCTTT.

The genes are TRBV6-5 and TRBJ2-6; a possible D gene is TRBD1 (6 bases). V was clipped by 2 bases and J by 3 bases, with 11 bases between them. The germline CDR1 and CDR2 sequences are MNHEY and SVGAGI. The CDR3 runs 16 residues. CDR3 residues: CASSYRGLGGANVLTF. The CDR3 DNA is TGTGCCAGCAGTTACAGGGGGTTGGGTGGGGCCAACGTCCTGACTTTC.

This clone was observed once. V usage is TRBV9 and J usage is TRBJ2-1, with D hard to call. V was shortened by 1 base and J by 0 bases, with 14 bases between the two germline ends. Per the germline V gene, CDR1 is SGDLS and CDR2 is YYNGEE. The length of the CDR3 is 17 residues. Here the CDR3 DNA reads TGTGCCAGCAGCGTACGGTCCCAGCCTAGCTCCTACAATGAGCAGTTCTTC. Translation gives CASSVRSQPSSYNEQFF.

The genes are TRBV6-5 and TRBJ2-1, with D maybe TRBD2 (5 bases). The CDR3 totals 14 residues. Deletions cut 0 bases from V and 4 bases from J, with 7 bases between. Germline CDR1 reads MNHEY; CDR2 reads SVGAGI. The CDR3 here is CASSYSERYNEQFF. The CDR3 bases are TGTGCCAGCAGTTACTCGGAGCGGTACAATGAGCAGTTCTTC.

This clone was seen once. The chain uses TRBV9 and TRBJ2-7; 10 bases align to TRBD1. In germline, CDR1 is SGDLS, CDR2 YYNGEE. The CDR3 contains 14 residues. The J segment lost 5 bases and the V segment lost 3 bases, leaving 5 bases of the junction unmatched. CDR3 amino acids: CASSAGTGVNEQYF. As DNA, the CDR3 is TGTGCCAGCAGCGCCGGGACAGGGGTGAACGAGCAGTACTTC.

The CDR3, as DNA: TGTGCCAGCAGTGGAGACCGGGAGAAGGAGTCCTACGAGCAGTACTTC. It encodes CASSGDREKESYEQYF. This sequence joins TRBV28 and TRBJ2-7; a weak D match, TRBD2 (6 bases). Germline values: CDR1 MDHEN, CDR2 SYDVKM. V gave up 5 bases and J gave up 1 base, with 18 bases separating them. The CDR3 runs 16 residues.

The gene calls are TRBV18 and TRBJ2-2; no firm D call. The V and J ends lost 0 bases and 1 base respectively, with 6 bases between them. CDR1 KGHSH and CDR2 LQKENI come from the germline V gene. The CDR3 has 15 residues. CDR3 residues: CASSPPEQNTGELFF. CDR3 in DNA: TGTGCCAGCTCACCACCAGAACAGAACACCGGGGAGCTGTTTTTT.

CDR3 protein: CASSLASGGFTDTQYF. DNA for the CDR3: TGCGCCAGCAGCTTGGCCAGCGGAGGATTCACAGATACGCAGTATTTT. V gene TRBV5-1 combines with J gene TRBJ2-3, with a tentative D call TRBD2 (5 bases). Trimming shortened V by 0 bases and J by 2 bases, and 13 bases separated the two germline ends. Germline V gene data show CDR1 as SGHRS and CDR2 as YFSETQ. This CDR3 is built from 16 residues.

V is TRBV9 and J is TRBJ1-1, with no clear D. This CDR3 has 11 residues. Germline CDR1 is SGDLS and CDR2 is YYNGEE. With 4 bases removed from V and 2 bases from J, the gap between germline ends came to 3 bases. CDR3 amino acids: CASSTNTEAFF. The DNA for the CDR3 is TGTGCCAGCAGCACAAACACTGAAGCTTTCTTT. The full variable domain, its missing parts supplied by reference TRBV9 and TRBJ1-1, is DSGVTQTPKHLITATGQRVTLRCSPRSGDLSVYWYQQSLDQGLQFLIQYYNGEERAKGNILERFSAQQFPDLHSELNLSSLELGDSALYFCASSTNTEAFFGQGTRLTVV.

V usage is TRBV28 and J usage is TRBJ2-1, with TRBD2 matching 14 bases. With 2 bases clipped from V and 2 bases from J, the junction kept 2 bases outside the gene matches. The CDR3 covers 17 residues. Germline values: CDR1 MDHEN, CDR2 SYDVKM. The CDR3, as DNA: TGTGCCAGCAGTTTACCGGGACTAGCGGGAGCCTACAATGAGCAGTTCTTC. This sequence encodes CASSLPGLAGAYNEQFF.

The chain couples TRBV28 to TRBJ1-1; D gene uncertain. The CDR3 consists of 14 residues. Trimming took off 5 bases at V and 6 bases at J, with 16 bases between the two ends. The germline V gene has CDR1 MDHEN and CDR2 SYDVKM. DNA for the CDR3: TGTGCCAGCAGTCCCCGCCCCCCAGAATCTGAAGCTTTCTTT. It codes for CASSPRPPESEAFF.